The 30 T cell receptor beta chains reported below all come from one sample, sequenced in a study of radiotherapy plus CTLA-4 blockade in lung cancer. Sequencing was performed with immunoSEQ multiplex PCR; in TCRdb, only in-frame clones are kept and a portion is missing. The repertoire includes around 80,000 clones, 83% of them detected once, and 0.82% sits in the top ten. Sequenced here: peripheral blood, sampled from a patient treated with radiotherapy plus ipilimumab. These receptors all stem from a human donor with non-small cell lung cancer who had stable disease on radiotherapy plus ipilimumab.

This sequence joins TRBV10-3 and TRBJ2-4; D is uncertain. There are 12 residues in the CDR3. Germline V gene data show CDR1 as ENHRY and CDR2 as SYGVKD. V was shortened by 11 bases and J by 7 bases, with 15 bases between the two germline ends. CDR3 loop: CAPRPLKNIQYF. The CDR3, as DNA: TGTGCCCCCCGGCCTTTGAAGAACATTCAGTACTTC.

The chain is built from TRBV4-2 and TRBJ2-5; perhaps TRBD2 as D (5 bases). In germline, CDR1 is LGHNA, CDR2 YNFKEQ. V dropped 1 base and J dropped 2 bases, with 14 bases sitting between them. CDR3 length: 16 amino acids. In DNA form, the CDR3 reads TGTGCCAGCAGCCAAGCTTTACCAACTAGTCAAGAGACCCAGTACTTC. Protein sequence: CASSQALPTSQETQYF.

V gene TRBV30 combines with J gene TRBJ1-1; D is possibly TRBD1 (5 bases). This CDR3 contains 14 residues. Germline V lookup: CDR1 GTSNPN, CDR2 SVGIG (reference sequence). Deletions cut 1 base from V and 5 bases from J, with 14 bases between. The CDR3 DNA is TGTGCCTGGAGTGGGGTACGGGGGGGAACTGAAGCTTTCTTT. Protein sequence: CAWSGVRGGTEAFF.

The chain is built from TRBV9 and TRBJ1-4; D call uncertain. V was trimmed by 4 bases and J by 6 bases, leaving 19 bases between them. The CDR3 is 16 amino acids. CDR1 is SGDLS and CDR2 is YYNGEE in the germline V gene. CDR3 protein: CASSLGVAEGDEKLFF. CDR3 DNA sequence: TGTGCCAGCAGCCTAGGAGTGGCCGAGGGCGATGAAAAACTGTTTTTT.

The rearrangement joins TRBV5-5 to TRBJ1-5; the D is unclear. Germline loops: CDR1 SGHKS, CDR2 YYEKEE (reference sequence). Trimming cost V 0 bases and J 2 bases, with 12 bases left between them. The length of the CDR3 is 16 residues. CDR3 nucleotides: TGTGCCAGCAGCTTGGGTGACACTTCCGGCAATCAGCCCCAGCATTTT. Its translation: CASSLGDTSGNQPQHF.

The J gene is TRBJ1-3, the V gene TRBV18, with no clear D. Germline V gene lookup returns CDR1 KGHSH and CDR2 LQKENI. V was trimmed by 3 bases and J by 0 bases, leaving 9 bases between them. The length of the CDR3 is 15 residues. The CDR3 sequence: CASSPISSSGNTIYF. The CDR3 region has the DNA TGTGCCAGCTCACCTATTAGCTCCTCTGGAAACACCATATATTTT.

The CDR3 is CASSQRGTANTEAFF. In DNA form, the CDR3 reads TGTGCCAGCTCACAAAGGGGGACAGCGAACACTGAAGCTTTCTTT. This sequence joins TRBV18 and TRBJ1-1, with TRBD1 identical over 7 bases. V gave up 4 bases and J gave up 1 base; unmatched junction bases: 6. CDR1 and CDR2 (germline): KGHSH, LQKENI. This CDR3 is built from 15 residues.

The CDR3 coding sequence is TGTGCCTGGAGTGTAGGGTCTGGAAACACCATATATTTT. Translated, it gives CAWSVGSGNTIYF. This rearrangement joins TRBV30 to TRBJ1-3; D not resolved. Per germline, CDR1 GTSNPN and CDR2 SVGIG (reference sequence). CDR3 length equals 13 residues. The V end was cut by 0 bases, the J end by 1 base, with 4 bases between.

V usage is TRBV27 and J usage is TRBJ2-1, with 9 bases lining up with TRBD1. The CDR3 runs 15 residues. Germline CDR1 MNHEY, CDR2 SMNVEV (reference sequence). The V and J ends lost 6 bases and 3 bases, in that order; junction bases with no gene match: 6. In DNA, the CDR3 is TGTGCCAGCAGCCCCGACAGGGGGATCTACAATGAGCAGTTCTTC. Amino acids: CASSPDRGIYNEQFF.

CDR3 protein: CASSKRGGDRDTEAFF. DNA for the CDR3: TGTGCCAGCAGCAAGAGGGGTGGGGACAGGGACACTGAAGCTTTCTTT. The gene calls are TRBV21-1 and TRBJ1-1; the table assigns TRBD1, which was not confirmed against the DNA. TRBV21-1 represents a pseudogene. The CDR3 extends over 16 amino acids.

V is TRBV5-1 and J is TRBJ2-7; D may be TRBD1 (6 bases). V lost 5 bases, J lost 2 bases, and 14 bases lay in between. CDR3 length: 14 amino acids. The germline V gene has CDR1 SGHRS and CDR2 YFSETQ. CDR3 DNA sequence: TGCGCCAGCAGTTCTCAGGGGTTTCCCTACGAGCAGTACTTC. As protein: CASSSQGFPYEQYF. The full variable domain, in which reference TRBV5-1 and TRBJ2-7 provide the parts outside the CDR3, is KAGVTQTPRYLIKTRGQQVTLSCSPISGHRSVSWYQQTPGQGLQFLFEYFSETQRNKGNFPGRFSGRQFSNSRSEMNVSTLELGDSALYLCASSSQGFPYEQYFGPGTRLTVT.

V and J are TRBV5-1 and TRBJ2-7; 8 bases map to TRBD1. Germline values: CDR1 SGHRS, CDR2 YFSETQ. V lost 2 bases, J lost 2 bases, and 6 bases stayed unmatched. CDR3 length: 15 amino acids. The CDR3 DNA reads TGCGCCAGCAGCTTCGGGACAGGCCGAGCCTACGAGCAGTACTTC. Its translation: CASSFGTGRAYEQYF.

This clone occurred a few times. This chain connects TRBV19 to TRBJ1-6; TRBD1 aligns across 7 bases. Germline CDR1 LNHDA, CDR2 SQIVND (reference sequence). J was trimmed by 0 bases and V by 7 bases; bases with no gene match: 12. CDR3 length equals 18 residues. CDR3 bases: TGTGCCAGTACCAACTCTAACAGGGGCATCTCCTATAATTCACCCCTCCACTTT. Translation gives CASTNSNRGISYNSPLHF.

This clone showed up just once. This sequence joins TRBV6-1 and TRBJ2-5, with a weak D call TRBD1 (5 bases). This CDR3 has 13 residues. Germline V gene data show CDR1 as MNHNS and CDR2 as SASEGT. The germline V and J ends were trimmed by 3 bases and 5 bases, with 10 bases remaining between them. CDR3 protein: CASSEQGGETQYF. The CDR3 nucleotides are TGTGCCAGCAGTGAGCAGGGTGGGGAGACCCAGTACTTC.

The V call is TRBV4-2, the J call TRBJ2-2; TRBD2 might be the D (5 bases). The CDR3 runs to 17 residues. CDR1 is LGHNA and CDR2 is YNFKEQ in the germline V gene. Deletions cut 4 bases from V and 3 bases from J, with 18 bases between. The CDR3 nucleotides read TGTGCCAGCAGCCGACCAATGGTCGGGGATGACACCGGGGAGCTGTTTTTT. Translated, it gives CASSRPMVGDDTGELFF.

V is TRBV30 and J is TRBJ2-7, with 14 bases aligning to TRBD2. V was clipped by 1 base and J by 6 bases; unmatched bases: 2. The germline CDR1 and CDR2 sequences are GTSNPN and SVGIG (reference sequence). The CDR3 totals 14 residues. CDR3 coding DNA: TGTGCCTGGAGTGGGGGACTAGCGGGAGTCGAGCAGTACTTC. It codes for CAWSGGLAGVEQYF.

The chain is built from TRBV7-9 and TRBJ1-2, with TRBD1 matching over 7 bases. V shed 4 bases and J 2 bases; nucleotides not matched to a gene: 10. In germline, CDR1 is SEHNR, CDR2 FQNEAQ (reference sequence). This CDR3 comprises 16 residues. In nucleotides, the CDR3 is TGTGCCAGCAGCTCACAGGGGAGGAGACCGAACTATGGCTACACCTTC. Encoded protein: CASSSQGRRPNYGYTF.

The rearrangement uses TRBV5-1 and TRBJ1-5; D not resolved. The V end was cut by 4 bases, the J end by 2 bases, with 13 bases between. The CDR3 is 15 residues long. Germline CDR1 reads SGHRS; CDR2 reads YFSETQ. CDR3 amino acids: CASSLYGEGNQPQHF. The DNA for the CDR3 is TGCGCCAGCAGCCTCTACGGGGAGGGCAATCAGCCCCAGCATTTT.

The chain employs TRBV30 and TRBJ2-2; D is ambiguous. The V and J ends lost 7 bases and 3 bases respectively, with 6 bases between them. CDR3 length: 11 amino acids. The germline gives CDR1 GTSNPN, CDR2 SVGIG (reference sequence). Here the CDR3 DNA reads TGTGCCTACTCGGACACCGGGGAGCTGTTTTTT. This translates into CAYSDTGELFF.

The V and J genes are TRBV28 and TRBJ2-1; 12 bases line up with TRBD2. The CDR3 loop spans 16 amino acids. CDR1 MDHEN and CDR2 SYDVKM come from the germline V gene. J gave up 6 bases and V 5 bases, and 8 bases lay outside the gene matches. CDR3 coding DNA: TGTGCCAGCAGTAAACCCGGACTAGCGGGGCTCAATGAGCAGTTCTTC. This encodes CASSKPGLAGLNEQFF. The entire variable domain, with the rest obtained from reference TRBV28 and TRBJ2-1, is as follows: DVKVTQSSRYLVKRTGEKVFLECVQDMDHENMFWYRQDPGLGLRLIYFSYDVKMKEKGDIPEGYSVSREKKERFSLILESASTNQTSMYLCASSKPGLAGLNEQFFGPGTRLTVL.

The genes are TRBV30 and TRBJ1-5; TRBD1 might be the D (6 bases). Between the trimmed V and J ends, which lost 2 bases and 4 bases, there was a span of 9 bases. In germline, CDR1 is GTSNPN, CDR2 SVGIG (reference sequence). CDR3 length: 13 residues. In nucleotides, the CDR3 is TGTGCCTGGAGTACAACAGGGAATCAGCCCCAGCATTTT. Translation gives CAWSTTGNQPQHF. Looking up the rest from reference TRBV30 and TRBJ1-5 gives the full variable domain: SQTIHQWPATLVQPVGSPLSLECTVEGTSNPNLYWYRQAAGRGLQLLFYSVGIGQISSEVPQNLSASRPQDRQFILSSKKLLLSDSGFYLCAWSTTGNQPQHFGDGTRLSIL.

The CDR3: CASSQGWGRGNSPLHF. CDR3 nucleotides: TGCGCCAGCAGCCAAGGTTGGGGGCGAGGCAATTCACCCCTCCACTTT. The chain is built from TRBV4-1 and TRBJ1-6; TRBD1 might be the D (6 bases). The CDR3 is 16 residues long. Germline V gene lookup returns CDR1 MGHRA and CDR2 YSYEKL. V was shortened by 1 base and J by 7 bases, with 14 bases between the two germline ends.

This chain links TRBV27 with TRBJ1-2, with TRBD1 identical over 9 bases. Unmatched junction bases numbered 13, after V lost 6 bases and J lost 8 bases. The CDR3 has 15 amino acids. Germline V CDR1 and CDR2: MNHEY, SMNVEV (reference sequence). Here the CDR3 reads CASSPYPSTGGGYTF. CDR3 nucleotides: TGTGCCAGCAGCCCATATCCCTCGACAGGGGGGGGCTACACCTTC.

The V call is TRBV7-9, the J call TRBJ2-3; the D is unclear. From germline, CDR1 is SEHNR and CDR2 FQNEAQ (reference sequence). This CDR3 has 12 amino acids. Trimming cost V 5 bases and J 6 bases, with 9 bases left between them. CDR3 in DNA: TGTGCCAGCAGCCGCGTTGGGGATACGCAGTATTTT. Translation: CASSRVGDTQYF.

The rearrangement links TRBV10-1 to TRBJ2-3; 7 nucleotides line up with TRBD1. This CDR3 region has 13 residues. V was pared by 10 bases and J by 7 bases, with 11 bases of the junction left unmatched. Germline CDR1 and CDR2: WNHNN and SYGVQD (reference sequence). In DNA form, the CDR3 reads TGCGCCACTTCGACAGGGTGGACAAATACGCAGTATTTT. It encodes CATSTGWTNTQYF.

CDR3 bases: TGTGCCAGCACTACCTTAGGGACAGGGCGGCCCTACGAGCAGTACTTC. This encodes CASTTLGTGRPYEQYF. The chain is built from TRBV28 and TRBJ2-7, with 9 bases lining up with TRBD1. Looked up from germline, CDR1 is MDHEN and CDR2 is SYDVKM. The CDR3 runs 16 residues. With 7 bases clipped from V and 2 bases from J, the junction kept 12 bases outside the gene matches.

In this sample, this clone turned up a few times. The chain recombines TRBV7-2 with TRBJ1-3, with D hard to call. Germline CDR1 reads SGHTA; CDR2 reads FQGNSA. The CDR3 is 15 amino acids. The V end was cut by 2 bases, the J end by 4 bases, with 12 bases between. For the CDR3, the DNA is TGTGCCAGCAGCTTACAGTGGACGACAGGAAACACCATATATTTT. This translates into CASSLQWTTGNTIYF.

The rearrangement uses TRBV28 and TRBJ2-4, with 11 bases that match TRBD2. Per germline, CDR1 MDHEN and CDR2 SYDVKM. V shed 2 bases and J 6 bases; nucleotides not matched to a gene: 9. The CDR3 sequence is 17 residues long. CDR3 sequence reads: CASSLPLLAGAVNIQYF. CDR3 in DNA: TGTGCCAGCAGTTTACCGCTACTAGCGGGGGCGGTAAACATTCAGTACTTC.

In its sample, this clone was seen once. The J gene is TRBJ2-1, the V gene TRBV6-1, with 10 bases matching TRBD2. CDR1 MNHNS and CDR2 SASEGT come from the germline V gene. Trimming removed 2 bases from V and 3 bases from J; junction bases left unmatched: 4. There are 16 residues in the CDR3. This chain's CDR3 is CASSELAGALYNEQFF. In DNA form, the CDR3 reads TGTGCCAGCAGTGAACTAGCGGGGGCCCTCTACAATGAGCAGTTCTTC.

The rearrangement joins TRBV5-1 to TRBJ2-3; D possibly corresponds to TRBD2 (5 bases). The V end lost 6 bases, the J end lost 0 bases, and 11 bases lay between the germline ends. CDR3 length: 14 residues. CDR1 is SGHRS, CDR2 YFSETQ, per germline. The CDR3 sequence: CASKAATSTDTQYF. The CDR3 DNA follows: TGCGCCAGCAAAGCGGCGACTAGCACAGATACGCAGTATTTT.